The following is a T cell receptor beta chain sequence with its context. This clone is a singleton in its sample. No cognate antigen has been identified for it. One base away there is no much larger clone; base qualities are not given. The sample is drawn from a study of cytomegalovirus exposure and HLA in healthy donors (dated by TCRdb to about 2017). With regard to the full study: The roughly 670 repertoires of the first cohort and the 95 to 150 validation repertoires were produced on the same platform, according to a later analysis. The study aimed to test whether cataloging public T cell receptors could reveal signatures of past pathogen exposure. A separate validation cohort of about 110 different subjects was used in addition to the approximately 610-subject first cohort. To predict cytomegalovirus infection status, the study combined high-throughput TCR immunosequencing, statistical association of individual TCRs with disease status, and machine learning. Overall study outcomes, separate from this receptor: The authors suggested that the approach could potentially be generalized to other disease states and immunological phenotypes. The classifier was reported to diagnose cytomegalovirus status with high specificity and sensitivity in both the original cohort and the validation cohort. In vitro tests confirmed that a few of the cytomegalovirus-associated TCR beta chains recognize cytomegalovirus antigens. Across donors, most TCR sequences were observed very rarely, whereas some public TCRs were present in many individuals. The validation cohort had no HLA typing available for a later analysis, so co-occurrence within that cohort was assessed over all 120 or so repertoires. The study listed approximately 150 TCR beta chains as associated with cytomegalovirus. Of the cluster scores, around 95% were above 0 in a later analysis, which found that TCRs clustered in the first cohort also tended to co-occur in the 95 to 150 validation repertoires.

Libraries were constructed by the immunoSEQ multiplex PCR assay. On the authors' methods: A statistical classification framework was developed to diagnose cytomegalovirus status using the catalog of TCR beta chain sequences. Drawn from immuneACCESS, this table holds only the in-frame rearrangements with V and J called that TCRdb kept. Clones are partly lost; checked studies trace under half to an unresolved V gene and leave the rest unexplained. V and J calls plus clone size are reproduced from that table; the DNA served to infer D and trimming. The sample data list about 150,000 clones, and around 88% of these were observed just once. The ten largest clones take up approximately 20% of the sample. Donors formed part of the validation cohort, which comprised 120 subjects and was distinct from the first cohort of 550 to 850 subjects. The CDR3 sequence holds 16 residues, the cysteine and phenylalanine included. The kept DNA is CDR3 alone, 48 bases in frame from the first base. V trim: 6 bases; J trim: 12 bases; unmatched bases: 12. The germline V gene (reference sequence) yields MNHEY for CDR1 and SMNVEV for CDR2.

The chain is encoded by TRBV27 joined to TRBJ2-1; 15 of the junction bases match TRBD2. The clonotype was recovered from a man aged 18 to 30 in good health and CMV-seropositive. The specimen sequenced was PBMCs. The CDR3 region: CASSSGLAGGPSRQFF. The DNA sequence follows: TGTGCCAGCAGCTCTGGACTAGCGGGGGGGCCATCTCGGCAGTTCTTC.